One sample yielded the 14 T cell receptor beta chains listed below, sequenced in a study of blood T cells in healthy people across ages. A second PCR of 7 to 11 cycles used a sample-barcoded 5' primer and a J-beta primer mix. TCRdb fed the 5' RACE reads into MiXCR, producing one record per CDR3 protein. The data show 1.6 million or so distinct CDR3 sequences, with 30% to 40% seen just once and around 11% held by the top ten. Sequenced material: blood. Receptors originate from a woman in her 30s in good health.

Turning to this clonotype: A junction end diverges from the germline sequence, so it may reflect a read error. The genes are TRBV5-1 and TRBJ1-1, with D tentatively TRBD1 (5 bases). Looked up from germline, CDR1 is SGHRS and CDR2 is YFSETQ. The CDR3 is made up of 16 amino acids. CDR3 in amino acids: CASSPGRGGMNIEAFF. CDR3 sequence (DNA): TGCGCCAGCAGCCCAGGTCGGGGGGGGATGAACATTGAAGCTTTCTTT.

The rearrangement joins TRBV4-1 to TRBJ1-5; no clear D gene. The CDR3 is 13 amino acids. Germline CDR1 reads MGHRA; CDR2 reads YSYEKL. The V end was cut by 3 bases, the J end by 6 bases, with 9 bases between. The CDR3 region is CASSHSPAQPQHF. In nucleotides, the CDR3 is TGCGCCAGCAGCCATTCCCCGGCTCAGCCCCAGCATTTT.

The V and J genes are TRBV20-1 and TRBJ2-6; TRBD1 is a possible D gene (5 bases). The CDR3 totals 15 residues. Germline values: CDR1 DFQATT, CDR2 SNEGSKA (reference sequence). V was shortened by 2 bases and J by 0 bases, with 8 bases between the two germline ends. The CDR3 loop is CSARTDSSGANVLTF. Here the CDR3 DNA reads TGCAGTGCTAGAACTGACAGCTCTGGGGCCAACGTCCTGACTTTC.

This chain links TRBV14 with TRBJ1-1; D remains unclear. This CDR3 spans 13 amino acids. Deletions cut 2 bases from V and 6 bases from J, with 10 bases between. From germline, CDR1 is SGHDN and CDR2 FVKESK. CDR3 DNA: TGTGCCAGCAGCCAATTTACCACCGCTGAAGCTTTCTTT. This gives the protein CASSQFTTAEAFF. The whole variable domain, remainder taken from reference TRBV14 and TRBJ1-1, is EAGVTQFPSHSVIEKGQTVTLRCDPISGHDNLYWYRRVMGKEIKFLLHFVKESKQDESGMPNNRFLAERTGGTYSTLKVQPAELEDSGVYFCASSQFTTAEAFFGQGTRLTVV.

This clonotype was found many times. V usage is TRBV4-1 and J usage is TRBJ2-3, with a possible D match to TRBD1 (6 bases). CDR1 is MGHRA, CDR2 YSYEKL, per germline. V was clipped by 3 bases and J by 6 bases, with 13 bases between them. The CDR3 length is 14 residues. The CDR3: CASSQGALADTQYF. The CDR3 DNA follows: TGCGCCAGCAGCCAGGGGGCACTCGCGGATACGCAGTATTTT.

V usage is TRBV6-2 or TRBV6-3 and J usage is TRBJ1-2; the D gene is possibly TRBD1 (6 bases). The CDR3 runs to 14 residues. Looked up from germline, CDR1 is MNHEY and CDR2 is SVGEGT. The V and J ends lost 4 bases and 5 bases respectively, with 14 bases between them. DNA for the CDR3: TGTGCCAGCAGTTGGACGGGGGCACGGTATGGCTACACCTTC. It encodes CASSWTGARYGYTF.

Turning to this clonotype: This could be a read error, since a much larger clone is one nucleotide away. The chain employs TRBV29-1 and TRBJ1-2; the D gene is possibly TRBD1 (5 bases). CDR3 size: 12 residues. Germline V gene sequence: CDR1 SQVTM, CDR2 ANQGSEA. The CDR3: CSVARANYGNTF. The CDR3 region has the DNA TGCAGCGTTGCCAGGGCTAACTATGGCAACACCTTC.

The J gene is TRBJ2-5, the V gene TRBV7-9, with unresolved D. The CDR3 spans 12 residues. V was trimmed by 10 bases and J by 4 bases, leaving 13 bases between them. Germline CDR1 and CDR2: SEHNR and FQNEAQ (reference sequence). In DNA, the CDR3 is TGTGCCACCAGTTCCGAGAGAGAGACCCAGTACTTC. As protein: CATSSERETQYF.

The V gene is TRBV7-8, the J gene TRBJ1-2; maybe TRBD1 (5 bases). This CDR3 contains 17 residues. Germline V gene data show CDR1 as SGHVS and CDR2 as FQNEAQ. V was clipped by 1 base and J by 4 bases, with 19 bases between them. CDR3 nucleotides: TGTGCCAGCAGCTTAGGAGGGGCCTATGAGGGGAGCTATGGCTACACCTTC. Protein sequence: CASSLGGAYEGSYGYTF.

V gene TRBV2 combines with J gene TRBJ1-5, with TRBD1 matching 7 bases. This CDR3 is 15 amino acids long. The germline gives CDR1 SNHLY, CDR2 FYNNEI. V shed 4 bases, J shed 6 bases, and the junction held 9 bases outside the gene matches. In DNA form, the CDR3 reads TGTGCCAGCAGTGTGAGGGGGAACAGGGGTCAGCCCCAGCATTTT. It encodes CASSVRGNRGQPQHF. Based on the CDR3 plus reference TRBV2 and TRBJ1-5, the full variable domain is EPEVTQTPSHQVTQMGQEVILRCVPISNHLYFYWYRQILGQKVEFLVSFYNNEISEKSEIFDDQFSVERPDGSNFTLKIRSTKLEDSAMYFCASSVRGNRGQPQHFGDGTRLSIL.

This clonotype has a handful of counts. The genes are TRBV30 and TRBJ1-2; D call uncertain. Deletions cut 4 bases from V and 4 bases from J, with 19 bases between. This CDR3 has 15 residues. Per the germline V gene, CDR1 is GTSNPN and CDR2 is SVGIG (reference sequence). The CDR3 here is CAWNQRTTVRYGYTF. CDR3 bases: TGTGCCTGGAACCAAAGGACCACCGTCCGCTATGGCTACACCTTC.

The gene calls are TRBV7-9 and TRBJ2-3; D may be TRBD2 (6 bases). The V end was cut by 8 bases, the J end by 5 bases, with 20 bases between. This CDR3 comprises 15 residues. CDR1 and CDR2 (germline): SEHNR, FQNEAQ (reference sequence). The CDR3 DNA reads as TGTGCCAGCCCCTCGTCGGCTAGCGTGCAAGATACGCAGTATTTT. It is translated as CASPSSASVQDTQYF.

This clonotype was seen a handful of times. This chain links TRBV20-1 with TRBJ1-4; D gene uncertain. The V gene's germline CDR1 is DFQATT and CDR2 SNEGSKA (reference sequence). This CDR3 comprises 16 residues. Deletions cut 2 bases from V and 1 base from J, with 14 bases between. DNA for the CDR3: TGCAGTGCTAGACACCCGACCGCGGGAACTAATGAAAAACTGTTTTTT. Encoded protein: CSARHPTAGTNEKLFF.

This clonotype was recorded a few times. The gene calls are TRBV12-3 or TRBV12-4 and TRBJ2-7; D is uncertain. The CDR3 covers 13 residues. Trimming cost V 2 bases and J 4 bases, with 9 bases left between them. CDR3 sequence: CASSLTSQYEQYF. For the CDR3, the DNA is TGTGCCAGCAGTTTAACCTCCCAATACGAGCAGTACTTC.